This record covers a single T cell receptor (beta chain). What it binds is unknown. From germline, CDR1 is MGHRA and CDR2 YSYEKL. With 1 base removed from V and 5 bases from J, the gap between germline ends came to 15 bases. This CDR3 is built from 16 residues. The PCR made use of 60 Vbeta and 13 Jbeta primers. Assay used: immunoSEQ multiplex PCR; TCRdb lists only in-frame clones, some missing. The top ten clones hold 6% to 7.5% of a sample with roughly 120,000 clones, roughly 9% of them seen once. This record belongs to a study of cytomegalovirus exposure and HLA in healthy donors. Findings and limits, study-wide: It was reported that TCR beta sequences correctly inferred the HLA-A and HLA-B alleles for most subjects. 16,951 TCR beta sequences were associated with HLA alleles at 0.05 false discovery rate in a later analysis. Across donors, presence/absence analyses took sequencing depth to be roughly uniform. There were reportedly fewer N-insertions in an Asian-associated ancestry cluster than the roughly 670-donor mean, in a later analysis.

The chain combines TRBV4-1 with TRBJ2-1; D is perhaps TRBD2 (7 bases). This clonotype originated in a woman aged 35 to 49 in good health and CMV-seropositive. Sequenced input: PBMCs. Here the CDR3 DNA reads TGCGCCAGCAGCCAAGGGGAGGGGGGACCCCACAATGAGCAGTTCTTC. This sequence encodes CASSQGEGGPHNEQFF.